This is a list of T cell receptor beta chains from one sample in a study of cytomegalovirus exposure and HLA in healthy donors. Some clones are missing from TCRdb's copy, which holds only in-frame ones; the method was immunoSEQ multiplex PCR. The repertoire holds 150,000 to 200,000 clones, about 88% seen once, with over 0.2% in the top ten. Sequencing input: PBMCs. Receptors originate from a girl younger than two in good health and CMV-seronegative. CDR3s include the opening cysteine and the closing phenylalanine or tryptophan. A D gene is named only where the DNA matches it firmly. Expanded clones get a size class; other rows say once, few or many, or leave the size out.

j_call	v_call	d_call	clone_size	cdr3_aa	cdr3_nt
TRBJ2-7	TRBV6-6	-	few	CASSPYGLLYEQYF	TGTGCCAGCAGTCCTTACGGACTACTCTACGAGCAGTACTTC
TRBJ2-7	TRBV7-8	-	-	CASSLVDLLDEQYF	TGTGCCAGCAGCTTAGTAGATCTGCTCGACGAGCAGTACTTC
TRBJ2-3	TRBV6-1	TRBD2	once	CASRTSGGPDTQYF	TGTGCCAGCAGGACTAGCGGGGGGCCAGATACGCAGTATTTT
TRBJ2-1	TRBV5-1	TRBD2	-	CASSRWASGSSYNEQFF	TGCGCCAGCAGTAGGTGGGCTAGCGGGAGCTCCTACAATGAGCAGTTCTTC
TRBJ2-2	TRBV4-1	TRBD1	-	CASSQAGTVITGELFF	TGCGCCAGCAGCCAAGCCGGGACAGTAATCACCGGGGAGCTGTTTTTT
TRBJ2-5	TRBV2	TRBD2	-	CASSERGGEVGETQYF	TGTGCCAGCAGTGAACGGGGGGGGGAGGTAGGAGAGACCCAGTACTTC
TRBJ1-1	TRBV5-4	-	-	CASSFHSGSLMNTEAFF	TGTGCCAGCAGCTTTCATTCGGGGAGTTTGATGAACACTGAAGCTTTCTTT
TRBJ1-6	TRBV2	TRBD1	-	CATKETGDSPLHF	TGTGCCACCAAAGAGACAGGGGACTCACCCCTCCACTTT
TRBJ2-7	TRBV11-2	TRBD1	-	CASSSPRQGSYEQYF	TGTGCCAGCAGCTCACCTCGACAGGGGTCATACGAGCAGTACTTC
TRBJ1-2	TRBV30	TRBD1	-	CAGMTGGNYGYTF	TGTGCCGGCATGACAGGGGGTAACTATGGCTACACCTTC